This T cell receptor (beta chain) appears in the sequencing data of a study of vaccination and CD4 T cells after COVID-19. Study background: Blood was drawn a median around 71 days post second dose, range 14 to 241.

The CDR3 spans 14 residues. CDR1 is MNHEY, CDR2 SMNVEV, per germline (reference sequence). J lost 4 bases, V lost 6 bases, and 5 bases had no gene match. Of note for this clonotype: Its antigen is unknown.

The study sequenced cultured CD4+ T cell DNA using the Oncomine TCR Beta short-read assay. TCRdb passed the PCR reads through MiXCR, listing each CDR3 protein once. Of about 7,100 distinct CDR3 sequences in the sample, around 62% were seen once. Treatment in this sample: approximately 11-day PBMC culture with coronavirus spike peptide pools or control peptides (ViraFEST assay). Expanded clonotypes were found by TCR sequencing after peptide-pool stimulation (ViraFEST). Sequences were obtained from CD4+ T cells from blood, cultured in vitro. This sequence was found in a human donor who had recovered from COVID-19. The chain combines TRBV27 with TRBJ1-1; 10 bases map to TRBD1. CDR3 bases: TGTGCCAGCAGATGGACAGGGGGGGGCACTGAAGCTTTCTTT. It yields the protein CASRWTGGGTEAFF.